Ten or more counts support the clone carrying this T cell receptor beta chain. Trimming left V 5 bases short and J 4 bases short, with 9 bases between. CDR1 is SGHTA and CDR2 is FQGNSA in the germline V gene. The CDR3 spans 13 residues. The data derive from a study of Graves' ophthalmopathy and Graves' hyperthyroidism. TCR beta CDR3 amplification used RNA transcripts. Amplification began with first-round RT-PCR using HTBI primers, then second-round multiplex PCR was performed. TCRdb re-called the multiplex PCR reads with MiXCR, one entry per CDR3 protein. The data hold hundreds of thousands of distinct CDR3 sequences, with roughly 21% observed a single time.

The sequence came from a woman in her forties or fifties with Graves' ophthalmopathy. This sequence joins TRBV7-2 and TRBJ2-1; tentatively, D is TRBD2 (5 bases). Source material: peripheral blood. CDR3: CASSGDYYNEQFF. CDR3 sequence (DNA): TGTGCCAGCAGCGGCGACTATTACAATGAGCAGTTCTTC.